This T cell receptor (beta chain) comes out of a study of cytomegalovirus exposure and HLA in healthy donors. Study summary: The study's early data release held some 85 million unique TCRs from HLA-typed donors. General observations from the study: Later on, a genetic analysis was performed. It linked a missense variant in DCLRE1C with V- and J-gene trimming of TCR beta.

The PCR ran on 60 Vbeta and 13 Jbeta primers. Assay: immunoSEQ multiplex PCR; the TCRdb copy retains only in-frame clones and omits some. The sample lists about 83,000 clones, approximately 80% occurring once. Trimming cost V 0 bases and J 7 bases, with 16 bases left between them. The CDR3 loop spans 16 amino acids. Germline CDR1 reads MNHNY; CDR2 reads SVGAGI (reference sequence). Regarding this clone: The antigen is not known.

Every donor was a healthy person donating bone marrow. The sample taken for sequencing was PBMCs. This clonotype originated in a woman in her twenties or thirties in good health and CMV-seronegative. The chain couples TRBV6-6 to TRBJ2-1, with a weak D call TRBD2 (5 bases). The CDR3 is CASSYSNGFTGNEQFF. The DNA of the CDR3 is TGTGCCAGCAGTTACTCGAACGGATTTACGGGGAATGAGCAGTTCTTC.